The rows below give T cell receptor beta chains drawn from one sample of a study of Graves' ophthalmopathy and Graves' hyperthyroidism. TCRdb re-called the multiplex PCR reads through MiXCR, storing one row per CDR3 protein. Of hundreds of thousands of distinct CDR3 sequences listed, roughly 39% were seen once; the top ten hold over 2.5%. Sequencing was carried out using peripheral blood. Source of these receptors: an adult man with Graves' ophthalmopathy. CDR3s include the opening cysteine and the closing phenylalanine or tryptophan. Fields, in order: CDR3 length, clone size, D gene, J gene, V gene, CDR3 DNA, CDR3 protein. The D gene is left open where the match is weak. Where a row states a size, it is once, few, many or the class of an expanded clone; other rows omit it.

CDR3 length: 14
clone size: -
D gene: TRBD2
J gene: TRBJ2-7
V gene: TRBV30
CDR3 DNA: TGTGCCTGGAGTGCCACTAGCGGGTGGGTCGAGCAGTACTTC
CDR3 protein: CAWSATSGWVEQYF

CDR3 length: 15
clone size: -
D gene: TRBD1
J gene: TRBJ2-7
V gene: TRBV11-2
CDR3 DNA: TGTGCCAGCAGCCTAACCCACAGGGGACCCTACGAGCAGTACTTC
CDR3 protein: CASSLTHRGPYEQYF

CDR3 length: 12
clone size: many
D gene: -
J gene: TRBJ1-6
V gene: TRBV10-2
CDR3 DNA: TGCGCCAGCAGTGAGGAGTTTTCACCCCTCCACTTT
CDR3 protein: CASSEEFSPLHF

CDR3 length: 14
clone size: many
D gene: -
J gene: TRBJ2-5
V gene: TRBV5-6
CDR3 DNA: TGTGCCAGCAGCTCTTTGGGCGACCAAGAGACCCAGTACTTC
CDR3 protein: CASSSLGDQETQYF

CDR3 length: 13
clone size: -
D gene: TRBD2
J gene: TRBJ2-1
V gene: TRBV10-3
CDR3 DNA: TGTGCCATCAGTCAGCGGGAGGACCATGAGCAGTTCTTC
CDR3 protein: CAISQREDHEQFF

CDR3 length: 16
clone size: -
D gene: TRBD1
J gene: TRBJ1-6
V gene: TRBV25-1
CDR3 DNA: TGTGCCAGCAGCGCCAGGACAGGGGGAATAAATTCACCCCTCCACTTT
CDR3 protein: CASSARTGGINSPLHF

CDR3 length: 16
clone size: many
D gene: TRBD2
J gene: TRBJ2-7
V gene: TRBV9
CDR3 DNA: TGTGCCAGCAGCGTAGGGGTGGGACTAGCGTTGGACGAGCAGTACTTC
CDR3 protein: CASSVGVGLALDEQYF

CDR3 length: 12
clone size: many
D gene: -
J gene: TRBJ2-2
V gene: TRBV5-1
CDR3 DNA: TGCGCCAGCAGCTTGATGAACGGGGAGCTGTTTTTT
CDR3 protein: CASSLMNGELFF

CDR3 length: 16
clone size: many
D gene: -
J gene: TRBJ2-5
V gene: TRBV24-1
CDR3 DNA: TGTGCCACCAGTGAACCTGGACACGGAAAGGTGGAGACCCAGTACTTC
CDR3 protein: CATSEPGHGKVETQYF

CDR3 length: 14
clone size: -
D gene: -
J gene: TRBJ1-4
V gene: TRBV12-3/TRBV12-4
CDR3 DNA: TGTGCCAGCAGTTTAGGTGGTTGGGATGAAAAACTGTTTTTT
CDR3 protein: CASSLGGWDEKLFF

CDR3 length: 15
clone size: -
D gene: -
J gene: TRBJ1-4
V gene: TRBV4-1
CDR3 DNA: TGCGCCAGCAGCCAAGGGGGAGGGGGGAATGAAAAACTGTTTTTT
CDR3 protein: CASSQGGGGNEKLFF

CDR3 length: 14
clone size: -
D gene: TRBD1
J gene: TRBJ1-2
V gene: TRBV7-2
CDR3 DNA: TGTGCCAGCAGCTCCGTGACAGGGGTTCGTGGCTACACCTTC
CDR3 protein: CASSSVTGVRGYTF

CDR3 length: 12
clone size: -
D gene: TRBD2
J gene: TRBJ2-5
V gene: TRBV29-1
CDR3 DNA: TGCAGCGTTGGACTAGCCCCGGAGACCCAGTACTTC
CDR3 protein: CSVGLAPETQYF

CDR3 length: 11
clone size: -
D gene: TRBD1
J gene: TRBJ2-7
V gene: TRBV7-7
CDR3 DNA: TGTGCCAGCAGCTTAGACAGGGGGCAGTACTTC
CDR3 protein: CASSLDRGQYF

CDR3 length: 13
clone size: -
D gene: -
J gene: TRBJ2-2
V gene: TRBV12-3/TRBV12-4
CDR3 DNA: TGTGCCAGCACTCCTGCAGACACCGGGGAGCTGTTTTTT
CDR3 protein: CASTPADTGELFF

CDR3 length: 14
clone size: many
D gene: -
J gene: TRBJ1-2
V gene: TRBV5-6
CDR3 DNA: TGTGCCAGCAGCTTGGGCAGGGTTGGCTATGGCTACACCTTC
CDR3 protein: CASSLGRVGYGYTF

CDR3 length: 14
clone size: -
D gene: TRBD1
J gene: TRBJ2-7
V gene: TRBV5-1
CDR3 DNA: TGCGCCAGCAGCGGGAAGGGGGCAGGCCTTGAGCAGTACTTC
CDR3 protein: CASSGKGAGLEQYF

CDR3 length: 17
clone size: many
D gene: -
J gene: TRBJ1-3
V gene: TRBV4-1
CDR3 DNA: TGCGCCAGCAGCCCGCACAGCTCCAGAAGCTCTGGAAACACCATATATTTT
CDR3 protein: CASSPHSSRSSGNTIYF

CDR3 length: 12
clone size: -
D gene: -
J gene: TRBJ1-2
V gene: TRBV29-1
CDR3 DNA: TGCAGCCAAGAAGGGCAGGTCGGTGGCTACACCTTC
CDR3 protein: CSQEGQVGGYTF

CDR3 length: 15
clone size: -
D gene: -
J gene: TRBJ1-1
V gene: TRBV6-4
CDR3 DNA: TGTGCCAGCAGTCCAGACCCCTCGGGGGACACTGAAGCTTTCTTT
CDR3 protein: CASSPDPSGDTEAFF

CDR3 length: 11
clone size: many
D gene: TRBD1
J gene: TRBJ1-1
V gene: TRBV2
CDR3 DNA: TGTGCCAGCGCTAGACAGGGCGTCGCTTTCTTT
CDR3 protein: CASARQGVAFF

CDR3 length: 15
clone size: many
D gene: TRBD1
J gene: TRBJ1-5
V gene: TRBV20-1
CDR3 DNA: TGCAGTGCTACCTCCGGGACAGGGGCCAATCAGCCCCAGCATTTT
CDR3 protein: CSATSGTGANQPQHF

CDR3 length: 13
clone size: many
D gene: -
J gene: TRBJ1-6
V gene: TRBV5-1
CDR3 DNA: TGCGCCAGCAGCTTGGGGTTCAGTTCACCCCTCCACTTT
CDR3 protein: CASSLGFSSPLHF

CDR3 length: 13
clone size: many
D gene: -
J gene: TRBJ1-6
V gene: TRBV27
CDR3 DNA: TGTGCCAGCAGACTCAACAGTAATTCACCCCTCCACTTT
CDR3 protein: CASRLNSNSPLHF

CDR3 length: 12
clone size: many
D gene: TRBD1
J gene: TRBJ2-2
V gene: TRBV19
CDR3 DNA: TGTGCCAGTAGCACAGGGGCCGGGGAGCTGTTTTTT
CDR3 protein: CASSTGAGELFF

CDR3 length: 16
clone size: -
D gene: TRBD2
J gene: TRBJ2-5
V gene: TRBV7-2
CDR3 DNA: TGTGCCAGCCGCCCCCCGAGGGCTAGCGGATCTGAGACCCAGTACTTC
CDR3 protein: CASRPPRASGSETQYF